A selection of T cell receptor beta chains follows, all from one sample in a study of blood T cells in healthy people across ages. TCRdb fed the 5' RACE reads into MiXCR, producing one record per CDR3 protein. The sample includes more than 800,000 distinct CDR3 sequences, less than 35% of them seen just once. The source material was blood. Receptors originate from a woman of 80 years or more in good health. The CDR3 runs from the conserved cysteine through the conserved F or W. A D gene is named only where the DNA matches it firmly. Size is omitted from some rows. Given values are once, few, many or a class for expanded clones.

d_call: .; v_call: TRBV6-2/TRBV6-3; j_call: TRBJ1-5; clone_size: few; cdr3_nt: TGTGCCTCCTCCAATGGGGGGGCTGGCAATCAGCCCCAGCATTTT; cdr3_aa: CASSNGGAGNQPQHF
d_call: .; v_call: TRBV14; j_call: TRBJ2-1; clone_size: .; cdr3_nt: TGTGCCAGCAGCTCGCGTGGGGTGGACAATGAGCAGTTCTTC; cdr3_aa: CASSSRGVDNEQFF
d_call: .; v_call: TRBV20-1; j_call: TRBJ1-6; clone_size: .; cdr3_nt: TGCAGTGCTAGAGATCCGCAGGGCGGCAATAATTCACCCCTCCACTTT; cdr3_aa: CSARDPQGGNNSPLHF
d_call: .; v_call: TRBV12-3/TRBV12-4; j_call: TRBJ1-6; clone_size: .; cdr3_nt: TGTGCCAGCAGTTTCGGGCAGGCCAATTCACCCCTCCACTTT; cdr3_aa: CASSFGQANSPLHF
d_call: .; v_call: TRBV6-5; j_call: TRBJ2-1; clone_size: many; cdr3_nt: TGTGCCAGCAGCTACGGGCCGCAGGCCTTGCAGTTCTTC; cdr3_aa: CASSYGPQALQFF
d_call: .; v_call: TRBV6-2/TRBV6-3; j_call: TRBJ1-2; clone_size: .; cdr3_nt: TGTGCCAACAGTTACTCAGGGACCTATGGCTACACCTTC; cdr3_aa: CANSYSGTYGYTF
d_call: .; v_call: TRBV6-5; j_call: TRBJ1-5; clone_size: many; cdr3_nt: TGTGCCAGTTCTAGGGGCGTCAATCAGCCCCAGCATTTT; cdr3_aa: CASSRGVNQPQHF
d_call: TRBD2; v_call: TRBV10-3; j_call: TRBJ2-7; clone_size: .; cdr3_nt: TGTGCCATCCGGCTAGCGGGAGGGCCCTACGAGCAGTACTTC; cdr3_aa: CAIRLAGGPYEQYF
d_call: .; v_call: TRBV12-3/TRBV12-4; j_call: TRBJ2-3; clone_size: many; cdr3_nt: TGTGCCAGCAACGGACCGGGGGCAGATACGCAGTATTTT; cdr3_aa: CASNGPGADTQYF
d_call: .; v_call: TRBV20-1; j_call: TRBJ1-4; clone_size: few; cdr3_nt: TGCAGTGCTCAGGGCAGGGTACAGGAAAAACTGTTTTTT; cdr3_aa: CSAQGRVQEKLFF
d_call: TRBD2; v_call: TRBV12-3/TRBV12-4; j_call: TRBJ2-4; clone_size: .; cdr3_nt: TGTGCCAGCAGTTTTAGTAGCGGGAGGTTCGCCAAAAACATTCAGTACTTC; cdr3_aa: CASSFSSGRFAKNIQYF